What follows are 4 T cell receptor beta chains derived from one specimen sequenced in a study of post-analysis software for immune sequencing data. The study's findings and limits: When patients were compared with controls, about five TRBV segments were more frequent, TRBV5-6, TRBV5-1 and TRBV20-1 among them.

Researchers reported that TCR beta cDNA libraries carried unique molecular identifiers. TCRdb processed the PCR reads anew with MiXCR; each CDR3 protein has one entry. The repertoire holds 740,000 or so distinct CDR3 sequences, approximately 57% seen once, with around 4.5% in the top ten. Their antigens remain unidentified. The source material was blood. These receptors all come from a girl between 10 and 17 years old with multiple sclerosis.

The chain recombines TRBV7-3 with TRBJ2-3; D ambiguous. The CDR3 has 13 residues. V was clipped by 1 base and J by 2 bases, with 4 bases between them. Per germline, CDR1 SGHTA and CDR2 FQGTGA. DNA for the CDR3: TGTGCCAGCAGCTTAAGCGACACAGATACGCAGTATTTT. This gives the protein CASSLSDTDTQYF.

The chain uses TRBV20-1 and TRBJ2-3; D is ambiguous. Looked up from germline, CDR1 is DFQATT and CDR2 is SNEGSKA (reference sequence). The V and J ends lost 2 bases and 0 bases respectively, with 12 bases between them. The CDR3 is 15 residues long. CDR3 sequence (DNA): TGCAGTGCTAGACACCCTCCCTCTAGCACAGATACGCAGTATTTT. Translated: CSARHPPSSTDTQYF.

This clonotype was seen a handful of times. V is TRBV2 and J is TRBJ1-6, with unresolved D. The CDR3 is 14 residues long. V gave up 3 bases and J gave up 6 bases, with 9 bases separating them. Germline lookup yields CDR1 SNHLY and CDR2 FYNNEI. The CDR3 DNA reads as TGTGCCAGCAGTGAGATCCGGGCTAATTCACCCCTCCACTTT. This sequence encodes CASSEIRANSPLHF.

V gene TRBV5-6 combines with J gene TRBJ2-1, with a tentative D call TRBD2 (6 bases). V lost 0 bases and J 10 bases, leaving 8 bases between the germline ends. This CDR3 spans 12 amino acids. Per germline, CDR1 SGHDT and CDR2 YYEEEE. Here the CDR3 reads CASSLVAGEQFF. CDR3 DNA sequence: TGTGCCAGCAGCTTGGTGGCGGGGGAGCAGTTCTTC.